This T cell receptor (beta chain) was sequenced in a study of shared clonotypes between healthy human individuals. Across the whole study: The composition of the donors was a couple of women and a few men aged 18 to 49. Each donor contributed plates that comprised three CD4 naive, three CD4 memory, two CD8 naive and one CD8 memory.

Assay: immunoSEQ multiplex PCR; the TCRdb copy retains only in-frame clones and omits some. The sample consists of 600,000 to 750,000 clones, less than 95% of them appearing once. Combining CD45RO+ cells with CCR7-negative CD45RA+ TemRA cells gave CD8 memory. Germline V gives CDR1 MGHDK, CDR2 SYGVNS. The CDR3 loop spans 14 amino acids. Trimming shortened V by 3 bases and J by 1 base, and 10 bases separated the two germline ends. The gene calls are TRBV25-1 and TRBJ2-7, with no clear D. Sequenced sample: memory CD8+ T cells from PBMCs. Subset meaning: CD45RO+ cells pooled with CCR7-negative TemRA cells. This receptor was obtained from a man younger than 35 in good health. Some clones in this sample may be carry-over from other donors' samples. CDR3 sequence reads: CASSDKDVSYEQYF. The CDR3 bases are TGTGCCAGCAGTGATAAGGATGTATCCTACGAGCAGTACTTC.